A single sample gave rise to the 18 T cell receptor beta chains below, sequenced in a study of control samples from healthy donors and cancer patients. The protocol was immunoSEQ multiplex PCR, while the TCRdb copy is restricted to in-frame clones and leaves out a portion. In the table there are over 150,000 clones, about 94% of which are singletons. The sample taken for sequencing was blood. Receptors were obtained from a man aged 35-49 years in good health.

The chain joins TRBV5-1 to TRBJ2-3; D gene ambiguous. Germline V gives CDR1 SGHRS, CDR2 YFSETQ. The CDR3 has 16 amino acids. Trimming took off 3 bases at V and 2 bases at J, with 16 bases between the two ends. The CDR3: CASSSRPHMDTDTQYF. The CDR3 DNA reads as TGCGCCAGCAGCTCCCGGCCACACATGGACACAGATACGCAGTATTTT. Filled out from reference TRBV5-1 and TRBJ2-3, the complete variable domain reads KAGVTQTPRYLIKTRGQQVTLSCSPISGHRSVSWYQQTPGQGLQFLFEYFSETQRNKGNFPGRFSGRQFSNSRSEMNVSTLELGDSALYLCASSSRPHMDTDTQYFGPGTRLTVL.

J is TRBJ1-5 and V is TRBV2; 9 nucleotides align to TRBD1. The CDR3 length is 17 residues. Germline loops: CDR1 SNHLY, CDR2 FYNNEI. With 9 bases clipped from V and 6 bases from J, the junction kept 18 bases outside the gene matches. The DNA of the CDR3 is TGTGCCAGTTCGGGGGATTTGGGACAGGGTCTGTTTCAGCCCCAGCATTTT. Translating it yields CASSGDLGQGLFQPQHF.

In its sample, this clone was seen once. V and J are TRBV3-1 (or the pseudogene TRBV3-2) and TRBJ1-5; D call uncertain. There are 14 residues in the CDR3. In germline, CDR1 is LGHDT, CDR2 YNNKEL (reference sequence). The V and J ends lost 1 base and 5 bases respectively, with 9 bases between them. The CDR3 DNA follows: TGTGCCAGCAGCCAAGGGAGGTTGCATCAGCCCCAGCATTTT. Translating it yields CASSQGRLHQPQHF.

V is TRBV4-3 and J is TRBJ2-1; D call uncertain. The germline V gene encodes CDR1 LGHNA and CDR2 YSLEER. Trimming took 1 base from V and 5 from J, leaving 18 bases between them. The CDR3 is 17 residues long. The CDR3 sequence is CASSQVEAGRIDNEQFF. CDR3 sequence (DNA): TGCGCCAGCAGCCAAGTAGAAGCAGGCCGGATCGACAATGAGCAGTTCTTC.

This rearrangement joins TRBV5-4 to TRBJ1-2, with a weak D call TRBD1 (5 bases). V was cut by 2 bases and J by 8 bases, with 16 bases left in between. This CDR3 comprises 14 residues. Germline CDR1 reads SGHNT; CDR2 reads YYREEE (reference sequence). Here the CDR3 DNA reads TGTGCCAGCAGCTTTCGGGACGGCGGGGAGGGCTACACCTTC. Protein product: CASSFRDGGEGYTF.

This clone was observed once. The chain couples TRBV5-6 to TRBJ2-1, with a tentative D call TRBD1 (5 bases). The V gene lost 5 bases and the J gene lost 1 base, with 13 bases spanning the gap. Germline-derived CDR1 and CDR2 are SGHDT and YYEEEE. CDR3 length: 15 amino acids. In DNA form, the CDR3 reads TGTGCCAGCAGATTACAGGTAGTATCCTACAATGAGCAGTTCTTC. Residues: CASRLQVVSYNEQFF.

The chain combines TRBV11-2 with TRBJ2-2; no clear D. The V gene's germline CDR1 is SGHAT and CDR2 FQNNGV. V lost 5 bases to trimming and J lost 1 base, with 14 bases between them. The CDR3 is 16 amino acids. The CDR3 sequence: CASSARLPKNTGELFF. CDR3 bases: TGTGCCAGCAGCGCCCGGCTCCCAAAGAACACCGGGGAGCTGTTTTTT.

The V and J genes are TRBV3-1 (or the pseudogene TRBV3-2) and TRBJ1-1; D is unresolved. The CDR3 is 12 residues long. Trimming left V 1 base short and J 4 bases short, with 4 bases between. The V gene's germline CDR1 is LGHDT and CDR2 YNNKEL (reference sequence). CDR3 sequence (DNA): TGTGCCAGCAGCCAAGGAGTCACTGAAGCTTTCTTT. It specifies CASSQGVTEAFF.

The chain couples TRBV30 to TRBJ1-4, with 9 bases fitting TRBD1. The trim removed 2 bases at V and 7 bases at J, leaving 14 bases unmatched. This CDR3 is 17 amino acids long. Germline V gene sequence: CDR1 GTSNPN, CDR2 SVGIG (reference sequence). CDR3 amino acids: CAWSRGQGLSPAEKLFF. CDR3 in DNA: TGTGCCTGGAGTAGGGGACAGGGTTTATCTCCGGCTGAAAAACTGTTTTTT.

The V and J genes are TRBV7-8 and TRBJ1-2; perhaps TRBD1 as D (5 bases). Between the trimmed V and J ends, which lost 5 bases and 4 bases, there was a span of 20 bases. Per germline, CDR1 SGHVS and CDR2 FQNEAQ. This CDR3 contains 16 residues. CDR3 coding DNA: TGTGCCAGCAGCCCTATCGGTGGGGGTAGCCTCTATGGCTACACCTTC. This gives the protein CASSPIGGGSLYGYTF.

The chain links TRBV18 to TRBJ2-3; no firm D call. Germline V CDR1 and CDR2: KGHSH, LQKENI. The CDR3 has 15 residues. V shed 3 bases and J shed 3 bases, with 13 bases lying between them. The CDR3 nucleotides are TGTGCCAGCTCACCTGCGGCTGTGCGGACAGATACGCAGTATTTT. Encoded protein: CASSPAAVRTDTQYF.

The rearrangement links TRBV5-6 to TRBJ2-6; TRBD1 agrees at 8 bases. From germline, CDR1 is SGHDT and CDR2 YYEEEE. The CDR3 has 17 amino acids. After removal of 3 bases from V and 2 bases from J, the junction contained 7 bases not matched to a gene. The DNA for the CDR3 is TGTGCCAGCAGCTCCCCAGCAGGGGGCGCTGGGGCCAACGTCCTGACTTTC. This sequence encodes CASSSPAGGAGANVLTF.

This chain connects TRBV5-1 to TRBJ1-2, with D possibly being TRBD1 (6 bases). Trimming stripped 5 bases from V and 4 bases from J, with 24 bases between. The germline V gene encodes CDR1 SGHRS and CDR2 YFSETQ. There are 17 residues in the CDR3. The CDR3 sequence is CASSFGLTTGPTYGYTF. As DNA, the CDR3 is TGCGCCAGCAGTTTTGGGCTCACGACAGGCCCCACCTATGGCTACACCTTC.

This rearrangement joins TRBV7-2 to TRBJ2-3; 7 bases line up with TRBD2. This CDR3 is built from 17 residues. Germline loops: CDR1 SGHTA, CDR2 FQGNSA. V gave up 3 bases and J gave up 2 bases; unmatched junction bases: 11. The DNA for the CDR3 is TGTGCCAGCAGCTTCCCAACTACTAGCGAGCACACAGATACGCAGTATTTT. Protein: CASSFPTTSEHTDTQYF.

This chain connects TRBV11-1 to TRBJ2-7, with 7 bases lining up with TRBD1. Germline V gene sequence: CDR1 SGHAT, CDR2 FQDESV (reference sequence). CDR3 size: 15 residues. With V trimmed by 0 bases and J by 3 bases, 5 bases remained unmatched. In DNA form, the CDR3 reads TGTGCCAGCAGCTTAGCCGGGACAGCCTACTACGAGCAGTACTTC. Translated: CASSLAGTAYYEQYF. Filled out from reference TRBV11-1 and TRBJ2-7, the complete variable domain reads EAEVAQSPRYKITEKSQAVAFWCDPISGHATLYWYRQILGQGPELLVQFQDESVVDDSQLPKDRFSAERLKGVDSTLKIQPAELGDSAMYLCASSLAGTAYYEQYFGPGTRLTVT.

This CDR3 reads CASSGGTLNTEAFF. CDR3 coding DNA: TGTGCCAGCAGCGGGGGGACACTGAACACTGAAGCTTTCTTT. The chain links TRBV9 to TRBJ1-1; possibly TRBD1 for D (6 bases). CDR1 is SGDLS and CDR2 is YYNGEE in the germline V gene. This CDR3 comprises 14 residues. With 3 bases removed from V and 0 bases from J, the gap between germline ends came to 9 bases.

The chain employs TRBV5-1 and TRBJ1-1; D gene ambiguous. CDR1 is SGHRS and CDR2 is YFSETQ in the germline V gene. CDR3 length: 12 residues. The V gene lost 0 bases and the J gene lost 3 bases, with 3 bases spanning the gap. The CDR3 region is CASSLGHTEAFF. The CDR3 DNA is TGCGCCAGCAGCTTGGGTCACACTGAAGCTTTCTTT.

V is TRBV25-1 and J is TRBJ2-2; D unclear. Germline CDR1 and CDR2: MGHDK and SYGVNS. This CDR3 is 14 amino acids long. The V end lost 3 bases, the J end lost 2 bases, and 7 bases lay between the germline ends. CDR3: CASSDRINTGELFF. CDR3 sequence (DNA): TGTGCCAGCAGTGATAGGATTAACACCGGGGAGCTGTTTTTT.